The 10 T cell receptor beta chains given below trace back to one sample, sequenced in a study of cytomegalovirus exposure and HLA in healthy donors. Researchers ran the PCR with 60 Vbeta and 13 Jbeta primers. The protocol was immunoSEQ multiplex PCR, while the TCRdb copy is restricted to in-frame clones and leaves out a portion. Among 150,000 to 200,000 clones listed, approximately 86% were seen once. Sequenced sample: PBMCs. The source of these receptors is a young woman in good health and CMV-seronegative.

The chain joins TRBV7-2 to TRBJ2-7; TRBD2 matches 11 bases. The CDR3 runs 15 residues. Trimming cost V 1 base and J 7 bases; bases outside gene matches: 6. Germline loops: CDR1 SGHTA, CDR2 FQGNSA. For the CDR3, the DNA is TGTGCCAGCAGCTTAGTAGCGGGAGGGCCCGGGGAGCAGTACTTC. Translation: CASSLVAGGPGEQYF.

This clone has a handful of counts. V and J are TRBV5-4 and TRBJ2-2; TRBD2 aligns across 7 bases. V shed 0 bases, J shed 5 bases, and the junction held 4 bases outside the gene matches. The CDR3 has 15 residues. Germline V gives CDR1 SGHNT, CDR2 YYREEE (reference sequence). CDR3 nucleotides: TGTGCCAGCAGCTTGGGCGGGAGTACGACCGGGGAGCTGTTTTTT. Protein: CASSLGGSTTGELFF. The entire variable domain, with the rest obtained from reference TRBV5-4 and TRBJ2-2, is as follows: ETGVTQSPTHLIKTRGQQVTLRCSSQSGHNTVSWYQQALGQGPQFIFQYYREEENGRGNFPPRFSGLQFPNYSSELNVNALELDDSALYLCASSLGGSTTGELFFGEGSRLTVL.

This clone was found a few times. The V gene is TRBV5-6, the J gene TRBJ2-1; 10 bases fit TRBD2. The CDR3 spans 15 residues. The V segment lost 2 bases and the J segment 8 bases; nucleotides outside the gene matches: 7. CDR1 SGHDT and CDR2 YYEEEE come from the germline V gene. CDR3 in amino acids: CASSFGGLAGDEQFF. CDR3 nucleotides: TGTGCCAGCAGCTTTGGCGGTCTAGCGGGAGATGAGCAGTTCTTC.

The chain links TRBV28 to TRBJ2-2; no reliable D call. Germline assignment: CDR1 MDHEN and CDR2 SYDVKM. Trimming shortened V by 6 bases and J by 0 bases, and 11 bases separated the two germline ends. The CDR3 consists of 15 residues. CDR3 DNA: TGTGCCAGCAGCCCGAGGCGGACGAACACCGGGGAGCTGTTTTTT. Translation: CASSPRRTNTGELFF.

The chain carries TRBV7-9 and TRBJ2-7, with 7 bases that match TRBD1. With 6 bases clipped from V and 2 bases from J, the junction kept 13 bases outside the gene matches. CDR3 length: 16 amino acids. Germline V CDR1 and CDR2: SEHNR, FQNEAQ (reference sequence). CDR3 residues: CASSSPVDRPTYEQYF. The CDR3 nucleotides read TGTGCCAGCAGTTCGCCGGTGGACAGGCCGACCTACGAGCAGTACTTC.

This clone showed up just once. CDR3 sequence (DNA): TGTGCTAGTGGTTTGGTACTTTCTAGCGGGGAAGGAAACATTCAGTACTTC. It translates to CASGLVLSSGEGNIQYF. This chain joins TRBV12-5 and TRBJ2-4; 9 bases align to TRBD2. The ends lost 0 bases at V and 6 bases at J; junction bases unmatched: 9. CDR1 is LGHNT, CDR2 FRNRAP, per germline. CDR3 length: 17 residues. Drawing the rest from reference TRBV12-5 and TRBJ2-4, the complete variable domain is DARVTQTPRHKVTEMGQEVTMRCQPILGHNTVFWYRQTMMQGLELLAYFRNRAPLDDSGMPKDRFSAEMPDATLATLKIQPSEPRDSAVYFCASGLVLSSGEGNIQYFGAGTRLSVL.

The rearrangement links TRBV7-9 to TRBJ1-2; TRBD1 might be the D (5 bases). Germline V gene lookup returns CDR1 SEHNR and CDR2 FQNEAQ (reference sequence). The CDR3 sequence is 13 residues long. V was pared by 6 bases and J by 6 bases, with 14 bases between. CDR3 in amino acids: CASSPSDSHGYTF. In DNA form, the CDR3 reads TGTGCCAGCAGTCCATCCGACAGTCATGGCTACACCTTC.

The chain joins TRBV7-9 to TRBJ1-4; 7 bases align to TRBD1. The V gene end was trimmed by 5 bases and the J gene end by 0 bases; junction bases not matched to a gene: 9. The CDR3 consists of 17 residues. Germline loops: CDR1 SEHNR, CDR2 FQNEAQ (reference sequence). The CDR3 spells CASSALYTGATNEKLFF. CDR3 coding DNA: TGTGCCAGCAGCGCACTCTACACAGGGGCAACTAATGAAAAACTGTTTTTT. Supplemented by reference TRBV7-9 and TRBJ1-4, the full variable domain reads DTGVSQNPRHKITKRGQNVTFRCDPISEHNRLYWYRQTLGQGPEFLTYFQNEAQLEKSRLLSDRFSAERPKGSFSTLEIQRTEQGDSAMYLCASSALYTGATNEKLFFGSGTQLSVL.

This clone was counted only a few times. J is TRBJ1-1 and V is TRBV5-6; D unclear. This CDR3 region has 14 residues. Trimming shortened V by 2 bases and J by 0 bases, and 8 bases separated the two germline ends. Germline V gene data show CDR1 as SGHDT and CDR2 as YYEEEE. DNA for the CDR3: TGTGCCAGCAGCTTATGGGCAGTGAACACTGAAGCTTTCTTT. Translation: CASSLWAVNTEAFF.

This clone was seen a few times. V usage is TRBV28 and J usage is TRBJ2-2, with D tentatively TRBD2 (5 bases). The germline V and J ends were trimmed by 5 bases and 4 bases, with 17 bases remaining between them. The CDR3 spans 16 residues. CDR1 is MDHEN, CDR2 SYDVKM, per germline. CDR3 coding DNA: TGTGCCAGCAGTCTGCCATCGGGGTTGACCACCGGGGAGCTGTTTTTT. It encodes CASSLPSGLTTGELFF.